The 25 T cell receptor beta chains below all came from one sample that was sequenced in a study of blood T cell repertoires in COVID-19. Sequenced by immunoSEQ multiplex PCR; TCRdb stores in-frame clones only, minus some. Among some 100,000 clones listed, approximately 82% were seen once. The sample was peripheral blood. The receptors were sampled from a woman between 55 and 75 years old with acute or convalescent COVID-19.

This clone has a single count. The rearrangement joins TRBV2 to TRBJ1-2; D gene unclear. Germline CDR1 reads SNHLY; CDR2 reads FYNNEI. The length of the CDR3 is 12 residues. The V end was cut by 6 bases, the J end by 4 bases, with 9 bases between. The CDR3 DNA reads TGTGCCAGCAGGGTACAAAGCTATGGCTACACCTTC. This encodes CASRVQSYGYTF.

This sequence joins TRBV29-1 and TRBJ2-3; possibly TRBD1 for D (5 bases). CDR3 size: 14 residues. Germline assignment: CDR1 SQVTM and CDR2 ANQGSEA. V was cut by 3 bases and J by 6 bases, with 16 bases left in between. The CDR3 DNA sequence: TGCAGCGTTGAGGGTGATCTAACAGGCGATACGCAGTATTTT. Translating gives CSVEGDLTGDTQYF.

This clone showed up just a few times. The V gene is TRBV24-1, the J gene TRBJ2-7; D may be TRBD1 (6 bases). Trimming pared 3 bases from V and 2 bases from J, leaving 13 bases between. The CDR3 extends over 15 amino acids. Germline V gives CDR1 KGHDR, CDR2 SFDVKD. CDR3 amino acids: CATSDGGAGAYEQYF. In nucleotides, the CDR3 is TGTGCCACCAGTGATGGGGGCGCCGGGGCCTACGAGCAGTACTTC.

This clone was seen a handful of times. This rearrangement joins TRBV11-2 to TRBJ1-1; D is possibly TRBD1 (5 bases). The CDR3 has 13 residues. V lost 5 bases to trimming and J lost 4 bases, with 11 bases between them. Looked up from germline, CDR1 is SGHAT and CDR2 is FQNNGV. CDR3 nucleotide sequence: TGTGCCAGCAGCCGGACAATAACCACTGAAGCTTTCTTT. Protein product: CASSRTITTEAFF. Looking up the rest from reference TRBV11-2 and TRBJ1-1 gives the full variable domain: EAGVAQSPRYKIIEKRQSVAFWCNPISGHATLYWYQQILGQGPKLLIQFQNNGVVDDSQLPKDRFSAERLKGVDSTLKIQPAKLEDSAVYLCASSRTITTEAFFGQGTRLTVV.

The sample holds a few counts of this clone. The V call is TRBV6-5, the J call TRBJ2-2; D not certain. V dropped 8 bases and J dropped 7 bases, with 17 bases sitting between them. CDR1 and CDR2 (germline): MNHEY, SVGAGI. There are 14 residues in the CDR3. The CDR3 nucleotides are TGTGCCAGCTGGAGAAGAACTGGATACGGGGAGCTGTTTTTT. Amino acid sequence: CASWRRTGYGELFF.

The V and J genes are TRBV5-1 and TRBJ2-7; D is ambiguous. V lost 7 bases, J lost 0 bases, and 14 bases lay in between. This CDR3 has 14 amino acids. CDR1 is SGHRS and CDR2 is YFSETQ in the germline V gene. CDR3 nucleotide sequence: TGCGCCAGCCGGCAGCTAGGAACCTCCTACGAGCAGTACTTC. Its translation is CASRQLGTSYEQYF.

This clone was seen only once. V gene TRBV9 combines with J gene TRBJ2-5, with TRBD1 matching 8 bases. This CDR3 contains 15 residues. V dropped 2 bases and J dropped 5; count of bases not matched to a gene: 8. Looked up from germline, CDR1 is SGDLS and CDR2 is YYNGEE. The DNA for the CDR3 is TGTGCCAGCAGCGTTAGGACAGGGATGGGGGAGACCCAGTACTTC. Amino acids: CASSVRTGMGETQYF.

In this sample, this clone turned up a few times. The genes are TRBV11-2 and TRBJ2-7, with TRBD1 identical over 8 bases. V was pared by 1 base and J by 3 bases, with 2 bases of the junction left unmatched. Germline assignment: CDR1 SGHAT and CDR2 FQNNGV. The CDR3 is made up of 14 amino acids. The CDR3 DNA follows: TGTGCCAGCAGCTTAGGGACAGGGATCTACGAGCAGTACTTC. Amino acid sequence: CASSLGTGIYEQYF.

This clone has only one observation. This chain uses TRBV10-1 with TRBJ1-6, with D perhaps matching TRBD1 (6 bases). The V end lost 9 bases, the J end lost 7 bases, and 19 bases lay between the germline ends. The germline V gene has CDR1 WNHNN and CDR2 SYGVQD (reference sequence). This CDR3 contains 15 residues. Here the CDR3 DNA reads TGCGCCAGTTACCTACAGGGAATCCCCAATTCACCCCTCCACTTT. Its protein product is CASYLQGIPNSPLHF.

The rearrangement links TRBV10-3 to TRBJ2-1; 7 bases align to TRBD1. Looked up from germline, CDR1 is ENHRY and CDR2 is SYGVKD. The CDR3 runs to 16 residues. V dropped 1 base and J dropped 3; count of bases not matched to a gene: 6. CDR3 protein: CAISELGTDIYNEQFF. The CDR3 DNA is TGTGCCATCAGTGAGTTGGGGACAGACATCTACAATGAGCAGTTCTTC.

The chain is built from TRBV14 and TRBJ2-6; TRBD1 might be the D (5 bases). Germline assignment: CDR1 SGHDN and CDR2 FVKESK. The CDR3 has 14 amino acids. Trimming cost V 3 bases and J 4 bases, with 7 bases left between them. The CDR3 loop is CASSHRVGANVLTF. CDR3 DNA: TGTGCCAGCAGCCACAGGGTCGGGGCCAACGTCCTGACTTTC.

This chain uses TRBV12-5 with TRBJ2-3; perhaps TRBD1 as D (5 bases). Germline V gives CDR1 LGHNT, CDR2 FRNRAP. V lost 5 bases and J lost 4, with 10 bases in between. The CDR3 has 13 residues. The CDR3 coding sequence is TGTGCTAGTGGTGGCAGGGTTCCAGATACGCAGTATTTT. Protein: CASGGRVPDTQYF.

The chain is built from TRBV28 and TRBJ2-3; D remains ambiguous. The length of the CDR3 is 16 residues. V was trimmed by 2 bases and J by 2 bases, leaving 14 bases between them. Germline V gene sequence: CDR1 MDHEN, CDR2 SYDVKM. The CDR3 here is CASSLRPWRNTDTQYF. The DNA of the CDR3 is TGTGCCAGCAGTTTAAGGCCCTGGCGGAACACAGATACGCAGTATTTT.

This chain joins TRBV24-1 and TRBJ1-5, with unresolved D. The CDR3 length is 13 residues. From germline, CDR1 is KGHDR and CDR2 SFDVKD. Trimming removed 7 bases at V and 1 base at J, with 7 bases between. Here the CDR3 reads CATSPGSNQPQHF. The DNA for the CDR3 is TGTGCCACCAGCCCCGGGAGCAATCAGCCCCAGCATTTT.

CDR3 nucleotides: TGTGCCAGCAGTACCGGGACAGGGGACTACAATGAGCAGTTCTTC. Protein product: CASSTGTGDYNEQFF. This chain links TRBV2 with TRBJ2-1, with 10 bases identical to TRBD1. The J segment lost 3 bases and the V segment lost 5 bases, leaving 4 bases of the junction unmatched. The CDR3 is made up of 15 amino acids. CDR1 is SNHLY, CDR2 FYNNEI, per germline.

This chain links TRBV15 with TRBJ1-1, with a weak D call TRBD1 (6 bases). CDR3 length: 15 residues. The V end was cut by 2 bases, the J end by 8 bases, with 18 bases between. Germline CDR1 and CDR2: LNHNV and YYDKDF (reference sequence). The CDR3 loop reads CATSRPSTGGIEAFF. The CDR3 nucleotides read TGTGCCACCAGCAGACCATCGACAGGAGGTATCGAAGCTTTCTTT.

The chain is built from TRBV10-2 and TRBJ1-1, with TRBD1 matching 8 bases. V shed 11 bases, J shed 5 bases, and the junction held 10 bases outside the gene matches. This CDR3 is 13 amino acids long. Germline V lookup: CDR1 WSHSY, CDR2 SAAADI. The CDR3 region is CALRQGFGTEAFF. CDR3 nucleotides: TGCGCCCTCCGACAGGGGTTTGGGACTGAAGCTTTCTTT.

CDR3 sequence (DNA): TGTGCCAGCAGCTTAGGCGGTGCAGGGTGGAACACCGGGGAGCTGTTTTTT. This gives the protein CASSLGGAGWNTGELFF. The chain combines TRBV11-2 with TRBJ2-2; possible D gene TRBD1, 5 bases. V lost 1 base to trimming and J lost 1 base, with 13 bases between them. CDR1 and CDR2 from the germline V gene are SGHAT and FQNNGV. This CDR3 is 17 amino acids long.

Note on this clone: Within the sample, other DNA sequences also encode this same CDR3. The CDR3 here is CASSPDRDYGYTF. CDR3 coding DNA: TGTGCCAGCTCACCGGACAGGGACTATGGCTACACCTTC. The V gene is TRBV18, the J gene TRBJ1-2; 8 positions agree with TRBD1. Germline trimming cut 3 bases from V and 3 bases from J; bases unmatched to any gene: 0. Germline V CDR1 and CDR2: KGHSH, LQKENI. The CDR3 spans 13 residues.

As DNA, the CDR3 is TGTGCCAGCAGCCCCGCTGGAGGAGCCAATGAGCAGTTCTTC. It yields the protein CASSPAGGANEQFF. This chain uses TRBV7-3 with TRBJ2-1, with D possibly TRBD2 on 5 matching bases. In germline, CDR1 is SGHTA, CDR2 FQGTGA. The CDR3 loop spans 14 amino acids. The ends were cut back, 5 bases at V and 6 bases at J, with 14 bases in the middle. Full variable domain (outside the CDR3, taken from reference TRBV7-3 and TRBJ2-1): GAGVSQTPSNKVTEKGKYVELRCDPISGHTALYWYRQSLGQGPEFLIYFQGTGAADDSGLPNDRFFAVRPEGSVSTLKIQRTERGDSAVYLCASSPAGGANEQFFGPGTRLTVL.

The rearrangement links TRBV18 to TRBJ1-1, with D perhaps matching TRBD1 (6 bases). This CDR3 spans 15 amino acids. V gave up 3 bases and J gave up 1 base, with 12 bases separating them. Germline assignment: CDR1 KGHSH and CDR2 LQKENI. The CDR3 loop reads CASSPGRGENTEAFF. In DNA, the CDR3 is TGTGCCAGCTCACCGGGCAGGGGCGAGAACACTGAAGCTTTCTTT.

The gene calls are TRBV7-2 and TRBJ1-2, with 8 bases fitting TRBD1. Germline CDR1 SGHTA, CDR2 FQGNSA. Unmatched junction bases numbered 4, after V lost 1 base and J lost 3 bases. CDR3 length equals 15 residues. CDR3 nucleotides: TGTGCCAGCAGCTTAGACAGGGGGGGCCACTATGGCTACACCTTC. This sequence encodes CASSLDRGGHYGYTF.

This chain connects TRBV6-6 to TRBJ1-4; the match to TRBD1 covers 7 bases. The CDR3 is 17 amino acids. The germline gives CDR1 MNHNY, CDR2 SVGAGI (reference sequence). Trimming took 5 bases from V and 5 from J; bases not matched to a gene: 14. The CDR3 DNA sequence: TGTGCCAGCAGTCCCAAGGGGGCAGGGAGGATAAATGAAAAACTGTTTTTT. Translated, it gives CASSPKGAGRINEKLFF.

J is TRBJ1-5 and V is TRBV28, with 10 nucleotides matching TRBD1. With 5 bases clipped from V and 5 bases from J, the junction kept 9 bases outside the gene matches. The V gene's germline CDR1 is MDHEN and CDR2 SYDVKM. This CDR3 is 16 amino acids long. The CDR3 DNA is TGTGCCAGCAGTGACCGGGACAGGGGCTTAGATCAGCCCCAGCATTTT. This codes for CASSDRDRGLDQPQHF.

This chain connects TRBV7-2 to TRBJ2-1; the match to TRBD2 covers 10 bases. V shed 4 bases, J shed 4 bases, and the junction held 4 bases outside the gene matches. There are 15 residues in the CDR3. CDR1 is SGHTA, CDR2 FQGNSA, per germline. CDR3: CASSSTSGQYNEQFF. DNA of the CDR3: TGTGCCAGCAGCTCGACTAGCGGGCAATACAATGAGCAGTTCTTC.